Listed here are 29 T cell receptor beta chains from one sample, sequenced in a study of blood T cell repertoires in COVID-19. Generated by immunoSEQ multiplex PCR, the TCRdb table keeps only in-frame clones and is missing some. The sample yields 150,000 to 200,000 clones, roughly 77% seen once. Sample: peripheral blood. Receptors originate from a human donor in a cohort sampled during active COVID-19.

This clone was observed a handful of times. CDR3 bases: TGTGCCAGCAGCGTAGCAGCGGAACCCTACAATGAGCAGTTCTTC. This gives the protein CASSVAAEPYNEQFF. The rearrangement uses TRBV9 and TRBJ2-1; possible D gene TRBD2, 5 bases. Trimming shortened V by 0 bases and J by 2 bases, and 9 bases separated the two germline ends. The CDR3 extends over 15 amino acids. CDR1 is SGDLS, CDR2 YYNGEE, per germline.

The chain has TRBV10-1 and TRBJ2-1, with 13 bases matching TRBD2. The CDR3 spans 15 residues. Germline V gene sequence: CDR1 WNHNN, CDR2 SYGVQD (reference sequence). The trim removed 3 bases at V and 15 bases at J, leaving 11 bases unmatched. The CDR3 DNA reads TGCGCCAGCAGTGAAAGGACTAGCGGGAGTGGAAATAGGTTCTTC. Amino acid sequence: CASSERTSGSGNRFF.

The chain links TRBV6-5 to TRBJ1-2; TRBD1 is a possible D gene (6 bases). The CDR3 sequence is 14 residues long. V shed 5 bases and J shed 8 bases, with 18 bases lying between them. The germline V gene encodes CDR1 MNHEY and CDR2 SVGAGI. DNA of the CDR3: TGTGCCAGCAGTCCAGGGAACCCAGGGGTCGGCTACACCTTC. Encoded protein: CASSPGNPGVGYTF.

This chain links TRBV6-1 with TRBJ1-2; D gene ambiguous. Per the germline V gene, CDR1 is MNHNS and CDR2 is SASEGT. V lost 2 bases to trimming and J lost 0 bases, with 7 bases between them. The CDR3 consists of 14 residues. CDR3 nucleotides: TGTGCCAGCAGTGAAACCGGGACTAACTATGGCTACACCTTC. Its protein product is CASSETGTNYGYTF.

This clone appeared once. This chain joins TRBV6-2 or TRBV6-3 and TRBJ2-2, with 12 nucleotides matching TRBD2. This CDR3 contains 17 residues. With 3 bases clipped from V and 5 bases from J, the junction kept 7 bases outside the gene matches. CDR1 and CDR2 from the germline V gene are MNHEY and SVGEGT. CDR3 bases: TGTGCCAGCAGTTATCAGACTAGCGGGAGTGTTACCGGGGAGCTGTTTTTT. This gives the protein CASSYQTSGSVTGELFF.

Only one count was recorded for this clone. In nucleotides, the CDR3 is TGTGCCAGCAGTGCCAGGGGGCAGGCCAAGCGAGAGCAGTACTTC. Protein: CASSARGQAKREQYF. This rearrangement joins TRBV25-1 to TRBJ2-7; 8 nucleotides match TRBD1. CDR3 length: 15 amino acids. Germline assignment: CDR1 MGHDK and CDR2 SYGVNS. The trim removed 4 bases at V and 7 bases at J, leaving 12 bases unmatched.

This chain links TRBV18 with TRBJ2-3; no firm D call. This CDR3 is 12 amino acids long. Trimming removed 3 bases at V and 5 bases at J, with 6 bases between. CDR1 KGHSH and CDR2 LQKENI come from the germline V gene. CDR3 DNA sequence: TGTGCCAGCTCACCCATCGGAGATACGCAGTATTTT. This encodes CASSPIGDTQYF.

The chain employs TRBV12-3 or TRBV12-4 and TRBJ2-1, with D perhaps matching TRBD2 (5 bases). Trimming took 5 bases from V and 10 from J, leaving 15 bases between them. CDR3 length equals 13 residues. CDR3 loop: CASSVRGVGEQFF. In nucleotides, the CDR3 is TGTGCCAGCAGTGTCCGGGGAGTTGGGGAGCAGTTCTTC.

The chain carries TRBV27 and TRBJ2-1, with 11 bases fitting TRBD2. This CDR3 region has 15 residues. Germline trimming cut 5 bases from V and 4 bases from J; bases unmatched to any gene: 4. Germline values: CDR1 MNHEY, CDR2 SMNVEV (reference sequence). The CDR3 DNA sequence: TGTGCCAGCAGTGGAGGGACTAGCGGTTACAATGAGCAGTTCTTC. Protein: CASSGGTSGYNEQFF.

The chain combines TRBV11-2 with TRBJ2-3; D unclear. CDR1 and CDR2 from the germline V gene are SGHAT and FQNNGV. The CDR3 spans 16 residues. Trimming took 5 bases from V and 0 from J, leaving 15 bases between them. CDR3 in amino acids: CASSPGARPSTDTQYF. The CDR3 nucleotides read TGTGCCAGCAGCCCCGGAGCTCGGCCTAGCACAGATACGCAGTATTTT.

This CDR3 reads CASSLPGQGGSSGSSETQYF. CDR3 DNA sequence: TGTGCCAGCAGTCTCCCGGGACAGGGTGGGTCTAGCGGGAGTTCGGAGACCCAGTACTTC. The chain uses TRBV6-6 and TRBJ2-5; D possibly corresponds to TRBD2 (10 bases). The V gene's germline CDR1 is MNHNY and CDR2 SVGAGI (reference sequence). CDR3 length equals 20 residues. Trimming cost V 5 bases and J 5 bases, with 33 bases left between them.

The chain has TRBV18 and TRBJ2-1; 9 nucleotides line up with TRBD2. Germline V gene lookup returns CDR1 KGHSH and CDR2 LQKENI. V shed 7 bases and J 0 bases; nucleotides not matched to a gene: 16. The CDR3 totals 19 residues. CDR3 region: CASLSRSSGEKSSYNEQFF. In nucleotides, the CDR3 is TGTGCCAGCTTATCGAGGTCTAGCGGGGAAAAGAGCTCCTACAATGAGCAGTTCTTC.

V gene TRBV11-2 combines with J gene TRBJ2-1; TRBD1 is a possible D gene (6 bases). Between the trimmed V and J ends, which lost 5 bases and 1 base, there was a span of 15 bases. The CDR3 loop spans 16 amino acids. Germline assignment: CDR1 SGHAT and CDR2 FQNNGV. Here the CDR3 reads CASSLQDRPSYNEQFF. CDR3 sequence (DNA): TGTGCCAGCAGCCTCCAAGACAGGCCTTCCTACAATGAGCAGTTCTTC.

This clone was counted between two and nine times. This sequence joins TRBV6-5 and TRBJ1-2; tentatively, D is TRBD1 (5 bases). V lost 6 bases to trimming and J lost 2 bases, with 10 bases between them. The CDR3 is 13 amino acids. From germline, CDR1 is MNHEY and CDR2 SVGAGI. Written as DNA, the CDR3 is TGTGCCAGCAGGGCAGGGCAGAACTATGGCTACACCTTC. It translates to CASRAGQNYGYTF.

The rearrangement links TRBV2 to TRBJ1-6, with 8 positions matching TRBD1. The germline gives CDR1 SNHLY, CDR2 FYNNEI. The CDR3 sequence is 16 residues long. The V and J ends lost 6 bases and 2 bases, in that order; junction bases with no gene match: 6. The CDR3 spells CASRSDRAAYNSPLHF. The CDR3 DNA reads as TGTGCCAGCAGGTCGGACAGGGCCGCCTATAATTCACCCCTCCACTTT. Complete variable domain (other parts from reference TRBV2 and TRBJ1-6): EPEVTQTPSHQVTQMGQEVILRCVPISNHLYFYWYRQILGQKVEFLVSFYNNEISEKSEIFDDQFSVERPDGSNFTLKIRSTKLEDSAMYFCASRSDRAAYNSPLHFGNGTRLTVT.

This clone was observed once. This sequence joins TRBV4-1 and TRBJ1-5, with D unresolved. Trimming pared 5 bases from V and 1 base from J, leaving 15 bases between. The CDR3 consists of 16 residues. In germline, CDR1 is MGHRA, CDR2 YSYEKL. CDR3 DNA: TGCGCCAGCAGCGCTGACGACGGGGAGAGCAATCAGCCCCAGCATTTT. Translating gives CASSADDGESNQPQHF.

The rearrangement uses TRBV5-1 and TRBJ1-1; TRBD1 aligns across 7 bases. The CDR3 covers 15 residues. J lost 0 bases, V lost 5 bases, and 7 bases had no gene match. CDR1 and CDR2 (germline): SGHRS, YFSETQ. As DNA, the CDR3 is TGCGCCAGCAGAACCGGGACAGCCTTGAACACTGAAGCTTTCTTT. Its translation: CASRTGTALNTEAFF.

V and J are TRBV7-2 and TRBJ2-2; 9 nucleotides align to TRBD1. The CDR3 sequence is 18 residues long. The ends lost 5 bases at V and 5 bases at J; junction bases unmatched: 15. The germline V gene encodes CDR1 SGHTA and CDR2 FQGNSA. The CDR3 is CASSPRSGTGRRTGELFF. Written as DNA, the CDR3 is TGTGCCAGCAGCCCACGATCGGGGACAGGGAGGCGTACCGGGGAGCTGTTTTTT.

Here the CDR3 DNA reads TGCGCCAGCAGCCAAGAGAGAGACAGGGGGCTTCTCTATGGCTACACCTTC. Protein sequence: CASSQERDRGLLYGYTF. The chain is built from TRBV4-1 and TRBJ1-2; 10 bases line up with TRBD1. Germline CDR1 MGHRA, CDR2 YSYEKL. The CDR3 covers 17 residues. V lost 0 bases and J lost 4; bases outside the gene matches: 8.

V usage is TRBV11-2 and J usage is TRBJ2-1, with TRBD1 identical over 10 bases. After removal of 3 bases from V and 8 bases from J, the junction contained 10 bases not matched to a gene. The length of the CDR3 is 16 residues. Germline V gene data show CDR1 as SGHAT and CDR2 as FQNNGV. CDR3 amino acids: CASSFYGDRGVHEQFF. The CDR3 nucleotides read TGTGCCAGCAGCTTCTATGGGGACAGGGGCGTCCATGAGCAGTTCTTC.

The chain combines TRBV30 with TRBJ2-7; 10 bases align to TRBD1. The V segment lost 2 bases and the J segment 6 bases; nucleotides outside the gene matches: 7. Germline CDR1 is GTSNPN and CDR2 is SVGIG (reference sequence). CDR3 length: 14 amino acids. CDR3 region: CAWSPGTGVGEQYF. Written as DNA, the CDR3 is TGTGCCTGGAGTCCCGGGACAGGGGTGGGCGAGCAGTACTTC.

The chain combines TRBV2 with TRBJ2-6; D might be TRBD1 (5 bases). The CDR3 totals 16 residues. The V and J ends lost 9 bases and 4 bases respectively, with 19 bases between them. Germline loops: CDR1 SNHLY, CDR2 FYNNEI. This chain's CDR3 is CASTISRASGANVLTF. The CDR3 region has the DNA TGTGCCAGTACGATAAGCAGGGCTTCGGGGGCCAACGTCCTGACTTTC.

The rearrangement links TRBV3-1 (or the pseudogene TRBV3-2) to TRBJ2-3; 7 nucleotides agree with TRBD1. Germline V gives CDR1 LGHDT, CDR2 YNNKEL (reference sequence). CDR3 length: 14 amino acids. The trim removed 3 bases at V and 4 bases at J, leaving 4 bases unmatched. The CDR3 is CASSHLDRADTQYF. The CDR3 nucleotides are TGTGCCAGCAGCCACCTCGACAGGGCAGATACGCAGTATTTT.

The J gene is TRBJ1-1, the V gene TRBV30; D is uncertain. The CDR3 has 12 amino acids. From germline, CDR1 is GTSNPN and CDR2 SVGIG (reference sequence). The V and J ends lost 0 bases and 6 bases respectively, with 8 bases between them. In DNA, the CDR3 is TGTGCCTGGAGTGTAATGGCCTCTGAAGCTTTCTTT. It specifies CAWSVMASEAFF. The full variable domain, with the rest looked up from reference TRBV30 and TRBJ1-1, is SQTIHQWPATLVQPVGSPLSLECTVEGTSNPNLYWYRQAAGRGLQLLFYSVGIGQISSEVPQNLSASRPQDRQFILSSKKLLLSDSGFYLCAWSVMASEAFFGQGTRLTVV.

This clone has more than one count but fewer than ten. CDR3 amino acids: CASLFGGENSPLHF. DNA of the CDR3: TGTGCCAGCTTATTCGGGGGGGAAAATTCACCCCTCCACTTT. The genes are TRBV2 and TRBJ1-6; D is perhaps TRBD1 (5 bases). The CDR3 spans 14 residues. The ends were cut back, 8 bases at V and 7 bases at J, with 15 bases in the middle. The V gene's germline CDR1 is SNHLY and CDR2 FYNNEI.

The chain is built from TRBV9 and TRBJ1-6; D gene unclear. The V gene lost 0 bases and the J gene lost 7 bases, with 8 bases spanning the gap. This CDR3 spans 14 amino acids. Germline V gene lookup returns CDR1 SGDLS and CDR2 YYNGEE. The CDR3 loop reads CASSVEHLNSPLHF. CDR3 nucleotides: TGTGCCAGCAGCGTAGAGCACCTGAATTCACCCCTCCACTTT.

The sample holds many counts of this clone. This chain uses TRBV7-2 with TRBJ1-1, with TRBD1 as a possible D gene (5 bases). Germline V gene sequence: CDR1 SGHTA, CDR2 FQGNSA. Deletions cut 1 base from V and 4 bases from J, with 22 bases between. The CDR3 sequence is 18 residues long. This CDR3 is CASSLGVVGQGGITEAFF. In DNA, the CDR3 is TGTGCCAGCAGCTTAGGAGTTGTGGGGCAGGGTGGGATCACTGAAGCTTTCTTT.

This CDR3 is CATSTGFNEKLFF. The CDR3 bases are TGTGCCACCTCGACAGGGTTTAACGAAAAACTGTTTTTT. The rearrangement joins TRBV28 to TRBJ1-4, with TRBD1 matching over 7 bases. Germline loops: CDR1 MDHEN, CDR2 SYDVKM. Trimming cost V 10 bases and J 8 bases; bases outside gene matches: 10. This CDR3 is 13 amino acids long.

This clone showed up just a few times. The rearrangement links TRBV5-1 to TRBJ1-3; D is perhaps TRBD1 (6 bases). This CDR3 contains 17 residues. Trimming left V 0 bases short and J 1 base short, with 14 bases between. CDR1 and CDR2 from the germline V gene are SGHRS and YFSETQ. This chain's CDR3 is CASSLGLGAPSGNTIYF. CDR3 nucleotides: TGCGCCAGCAGCTTGGGTCTGGGGGCTCCATCTGGAAACACCATATATTTT.